These 8 T cell receptor beta chains came from one sample sequenced in a study of blood T cell repertoires in COVID-19. Libraries were prepared by immunoSEQ multiplex PCR; TCRdb keeps only in-frame clonotypes and omits some of them. Among 200,000 to 300,000 clones listed, 86% were seen once. What was sequenced was peripheral blood. Source of these receptors: a woman of 80 years or more with COVID-19, enrolled during active disease.

V gene TRBV7-9 combines with J gene TRBJ2-2; perhaps TRBD1 as D (5 bases). V lost 4 bases, J lost 7 bases, and 10 bases lay in between. This CDR3 is built from 13 residues. Per germline, CDR1 SEHNR and CDR2 FQNEAQ (reference sequence). CDR3 loop: CASSSQGHGELFF. The CDR3, as DNA: TGTGCCAGCAGCTCTCAGGGTCACGGGGAGCTGTTTTTT.

The rearrangement links TRBV6-5 to TRBJ2-1; 8 nucleotides line up with TRBD1. The V gene end was trimmed by 9 bases and the J gene end by 6 bases; junction bases not matched to a gene: 13. Germline lookup yields CDR1 MNHEY and CDR2 SVGAGI. This CDR3 comprises 15 residues. Here the CDR3 DNA reads TGTGCCAGTGATAAGGACAGGGTCGCTTTCAATGAGCAGTTCTTC. This encodes CASDKDRVAFNEQFF.

The chain combines TRBV5-4 with TRBJ1-2; a possible D gene is TRBD1 (5 bases). CDR1 SGHNT and CDR2 YYREEE come from the germline V gene (reference sequence). The germline V and J ends were trimmed by 4 bases and 4 bases, with 14 bases remaining between them. The CDR3 totals 14 residues. The CDR3 loop reads CASSPGRGTYGYTF. In DNA form, the CDR3 reads TGTGCCAGCAGCCCGGGCCGCGGGACCTATGGCTACACCTTC.

This chain joins TRBV6-1 and TRBJ2-5, with a tentative D call TRBD2 (6 bases). V lost 2 bases and J 3 bases, leaving 10 bases between the germline ends. CDR3 length: 14 amino acids. Germline V gives CDR1 MNHNS, CDR2 SASEGT. The CDR3 loop reads CASSELGGEETQYF. Here the CDR3 DNA reads TGTGCCAGCAGTGAATTGGGCGGGGAAGAGACCCAGTACTTC.

The chain couples TRBV10-3 to TRBJ1-4; 7 bases fit TRBD1. Germline values: CDR1 ENHRY, CDR2 SYGVKD. CDR3 length: 14 amino acids. The V segment lost 2 bases and the J segment 6 bases; nucleotides outside the gene matches: 3. The CDR3, as DNA: TGTGCCATCAGTGAGGGGGGGACAGATGAAAAACTGTTTTTT. It yields the protein CAISEGGTDEKLFF.

The genes are TRBV19 and TRBJ1-2, with 8 bases fitting TRBD1. The CDR3 extends over 14 amino acids. V shed 4 bases, J shed 6 bases, and the junction held 7 bases outside the gene matches. From germline, CDR1 is LNHDA and CDR2 SQIVND (reference sequence). CDR3 DNA sequence: TGTGCCAGTAGTAACCAGGGGGCCGGACATGGCTACACCTTC. Its protein is CASSNQGAGHGYTF.

The chain recombines TRBV24-1 with TRBJ1-1; 8 nucleotides line up with TRBD1. Germline lookup yields CDR1 KGHDR and CDR2 SFDVKD. This CDR3 contains 15 residues. Trimming removed 2 bases from V and 1 base from J; junction bases left unmatched: 2. The CDR3 here is CATSDSGTGNTEAFF. The CDR3 bases are TGTGCCACCAGTGATTCCGGGACAGGGAACACTGAAGCTTTCTTT.

V gene TRBV3-1 (or the pseudogene TRBV3-2) combines with J gene TRBJ2-5, with 7 nucleotides matching TRBD2. With 4 bases clipped from V and 4 bases from J, the junction kept 9 bases outside the gene matches. The CDR3 totals 15 residues. CDR1 LGHDT and CDR2 YNNKEL come from the germline V gene (reference sequence). CDR3 DNA: TGTGCCAGCAGCCCCGGGATAGCGGGTCTAGAGACCCAGTACTTC. Translated, it gives CASSPGIAGLETQYF.